This record looks at one TCR beta chain sequence and its context. Its matching antigen is unknown. The germline V gene encodes CDR1 MNHNS and CDR2 SASEGT. The V gene lost 2 bases and the J gene lost 2 bases, with 6 bases spanning the gap. The CDR3 totals 13 residues. This entry is derived from a study of shared clonotypes between healthy human individuals. Findings of the study overall: Larger richness was generally estimated for naive than memory subsets.

Data came from immunoSEQ multiplex PCR; TCRdb stores just in-frame clones and leaves some out. Among about 1 million clones listed, about 75% were seen once. Every donor, a Caucasian adult, lived in Nashville, Tennessee. The clonotype was recovered from a man between 18 and 29 years old in good health. Material: memory CD4+ T cells sorted from blood. The sample's subset: CD45RA-negative fraction. The V call is TRBV6-1, the J call TRBJ1-2; no definite D call. The CDR3 DNA reads TGTGCCAGCAGTGAAAAGGGAAACTATGGCTACACCTTC. Translating it yields CASSEKGNYGYTF.